This note documents a single T cell receptor (beta chain) sequence. The sample belongs to a study of T cell responses to AZD1222 COVID-19 vaccine. Timing groups of about 4 and about 12 weeks for second doses were pooled. The repertoire was sequenced with immunoSEQ multiplex PCR; TCRdb's copy has only in-frame clones and lacks some. Among 95,000 to 100,000 clones listed, roughly 83% were seen once. The CDR3 length is 15 residues. Germline CDR1 and CDR2: MNHEY and SVGAGI. Trimming removed 5 bases from V and 5 bases from J, with 18 bases in between. The source material was peripheral blood, sampled 28 days after the second AZD1222 dose. The chain recombines TRBV6-5 with TRBJ2-5; tentatively, D is TRBD2 (5 bases). This clonotype was obtained from an adult who received the AZD1222 COVID-19 vaccine. The chain's CDR3 is CASSKGAPIPETQYF. In DNA, the CDR3 is TGTGCCAGCAGTAAGGGAGCCCCCATTCCGGAGACCCAGTACTTC.